Listed below are T cell receptor beta chains from one sample, sequenced in a study of T cells in localized non-small cell lung cancer. The repertoire was sequenced with immunoSEQ multiplex PCR; TCRdb's copy has only in-frame clones and lacks some. The sample shows approximately 28,000 clones, about 88% of them seen only once. Source: peripheral blood, taken before any cancer treatment. Every receptor here comes from a female donor older than 55 with stage II squamous cell lung carcinoma. The CDR3 runs from the conserved cysteine through the conserved F or W. Fields, in order: CDR3 DNA, CDR3 protein, V gene, J gene, clone size, D gene. The D gene is left open where the match is weak. Clone size is not always given. Where it is, it says once, few, many or a class for expanded clones.

TGCGCCAGCAACCCTCCCGGACAGAACACTGAAGCTTTCTTT	CASNPPGQNTEAFF	TRBV5-1	TRBJ1-1	.	.
TGTGCCAGTAGTATCCGGATGGGGGGCCCTGGAAACACCATATATTTT	CASSIRMGGPGNTIYF	TRBV19	TRBJ1-3	.	.
TGTGCCAGCAGCTTAAATAGCGGGGGGGCCGGGGATACGCAGTATTTT	CASSLNSGGAGDTQYF	TRBV11-3	TRBJ2-3	.	TRBD2
TGCGCCAGCAGCTTGGGGGGTAGCAATCAGCCCCAGCATTTT	CASSLGGSNQPQHF	TRBV5-1	TRBJ1-5	.	.
TGCGCCAGCAGCTGGGCCGGGACTAACGCCTACGAGCAGTACTTC	CASSWAGTNAYEQYF	TRBV5-1	TRBJ2-7	.	TRBD2
TGCGCCAGCAGCCCTCAGGGGTACGAGCAGTACTTC	CASSPQGYEQYF	TRBV5-1	TRBJ2-7	.	.
TGTGCCAGCAGCTCCGGGATTCCTAACTATGGCTACACCTTC	CASSSGIPNYGYTF	TRBV5-6	TRBJ1-2	.	.
TGCAGCGTTGCCACAGGGCCGGACACTGAAGCTTTCTTT	CSVATGPDTEAFF	TRBV29-1	TRBJ1-1	.	.
TGTGCCAGCAGTGAGATAGGGTCCGGGGAGCTGTTTTTT	CASSEIGSGELFF	TRBV6-5	TRBJ2-2	.	.
TGTGCCTGGAGTAGAGGGGGCGGGTGGACCGGGGAGCTGTTTTTT	CAWSRGGGWTGELFF	TRBV30	TRBJ2-2	.	TRBD1
TGTGCCAGCAGCTTAGAATGGCTAGCGGACGACAATGAGCAGTTCTTC	CASSLEWLADDNEQFF	TRBV11-3	TRBJ2-1	.	TRBD2
TGTGCCAGCAGCCCGAGGGGGCCAGATACGCAGTATTTT	CASSPRGPDTQYF	TRBV7-9	TRBJ2-3	.	TRBD1
TGTGCCAGCTCGCCGACGGGGGGTTCTGGAGATACGCAGTATTTT	CASSPTGGSGDTQYF	TRBV18	TRBJ2-3	once	TRBD2
TGTGCCAGCAGCCTTGCAGGGGAGGGGGCTTTCTTT	CASSLAGEGAFF	TRBV7-9	TRBJ1-1	few	.
TGTGCCAGCAGCTCGGATGAGGGGCGAATGGGGAAACTGTTTTTT	CASSSDEGRMGKLFF	TRBV7-2	TRBJ1-4	.	.
TGTGCCAGCAGGTCTACGGGACAGTACAATGAGCAGTTCTTC	CASRSTGQYNEQFF	TRBV7-2	TRBJ2-1	.	TRBD1
TGTGCCAGCTCACCACCCACGCAGGGTGGCTATGGCTACACCTTC	CASSPPTQGGYGYTF	TRBV18	TRBJ1-2	few	.
TGTGCCAGCAGCCCCGGACTAGGCGAGCAGTACTTC	CASSPGLGEQYF	TRBV5-5	TRBJ2-7	.	TRBD2
TGTGCCAGCAGTTTAGAGGGGGGGGGTGAAAAACTGTTTTTT	CASSLEGGGEKLFF	TRBV28	TRBJ1-4	.	.
TGTGCCTGGCCTATCAGGACAGGACCCTCAGGGTACCCCTCATCCACTGAAGCTTTCTTT	CAWPIRTGPSGYPSSTEAFF	TRBV30	TRBJ1-1	.	TRBD1
TGTGCCAGTAGTATAGGCGCAGACCAGTACTACAATGAGCAGTTCTTC	CASSIGADQYYNEQFF	TRBV19	TRBJ2-1	.	.
TGTGCCACCAGCAGAGAGGGGGCCGCTTATCAGCCCCAGCATTTT	CATSREGAAYQPQHF	TRBV15	TRBJ1-5	.	.
TGCGCCAGCAGCCAGGGAACCGATGATACGCAGTATTTT	CASSQGTDDTQYF	TRBV4-3	TRBJ2-3	.	.
TGTGCCTGGAGTGTGGGTCAGGGGTCTGGAAACACCATATATTTT	CAWSVGQGSGNTIYF	TRBV30	TRBJ1-3	.	.
TGTGCCAGCAGCCACCCCCAGGCGTCCTACAATGAGCAGTTCTTC	CASSHPQASYNEQFF	TRBV7-3	TRBJ2-1	.	.
TGTGCCAGCAGTTACAGCGGGAGCGGCACCGGGGAGCTGTTTTTT	CASSYSGSGTGELFF	TRBV27	TRBJ2-2	.	TRBD2
TGTGCCAGTAGTTCTTCCAGGGGTCGGGGGCAGCCCCAGCATTTT	CASSSSRGRGQPQHF	TRBV19	TRBJ1-5	.	.
TGTGCCAGCAGCGTCCGACAGTTCCCAAACTATGGCTACACCTTC	CASSVRQFPNYGYTF	TRBV9	TRBJ1-2	.	.
TGTGCCAGCAGTACTCGGACAGGGACCGGGGAGCTGTTTTTT	CASSTRTGTGELFF	TRBV2	TRBJ2-2	.	TRBD1
TGTGCCAGCAGCACAGGGGGATATGGCTACACCTTC	CASSTGGYGYTF	TRBV7-9	TRBJ1-2	.	TRBD1
TGTGCCAGCAGTCCCAGACAGATCCAAGAGACCCAGTACTTC	CASSPRQIQETQYF	TRBV6-6	TRBJ2-5	.	.
TGTGCCATCAGCGGGGGGGATACAGAGACCCAGTACTTC	CAISGGDTETQYF	TRBV10-3	TRBJ2-5	.	TRBD2
TGCAGCGTTGAGGGGACAGGGGTCTCTGGGGCCAACGTCCTGACTTTC	CSVEGTGVSGANVLTF	TRBV29-1	TRBJ2-6	.	TRBD1
TGCGCCAGCAGCTTACAGGGGATCGGTAACACTGAAGCTTTCTTT	CASSLQGIGNTEAFF	TRBV5-1	TRBJ1-1	.	TRBD1
TGTGCCAGCAGTTTTAGGGGCGAAAAACTGTTTTTT	CASSFRGEKLFF	TRBV28	TRBJ1-4	once	.
TGTGCCAGCAGGCCGACAGGGTCGTTCCAGCAGTACTTC	CASRPTGSFQQYF	TRBV6-1	TRBJ2-7	.	TRBD1